Presented here are 22 T cell receptor beta chains from one specimen sequenced in a study of blood T cell repertoires in COVID-19. The repertoire was sequenced with immunoSEQ multiplex PCR; TCRdb's copy has only in-frame clones and lacks some. Of roughly 250,000 clones listed, approximately 86% were seen once; the top ten hold just over 7%. The sequenced sample was peripheral blood. The receptors were sampled from a man aged 55 to 69 who had recovered from COVID-19.

The J gene is TRBJ2-7, the V gene TRBV7-6, with TRBD1 matching 9 bases. CDR1 is SGHVS and CDR2 is FNYEAQ in the germline V gene. Trimming cost V 7 bases and J 7 bases; bases outside gene matches: 20. The CDR3 runs 17 residues. CDR3 protein: CASTPLRTGTGTREQYF. CDR3 in DNA: TGTGCCAGCACCCCCCTTAGAACCGGGACAGGGACCCGAGAGCAGTACTTC.

The chain employs TRBV10-3 and TRBJ1-6; no reliable D call. V lost 2 bases to trimming and J lost 7 bases, with 15 bases between them. This CDR3 has 16 residues. The germline V gene has CDR1 ENHRY and CDR2 SYGVKD. The CDR3 reads CAISELLELRNSPLHF. The CDR3 region has the DNA TGTGCCATCAGTGAGCTTTTAGAACTTCGGAATTCACCCCTCCACTTT.

The genes are TRBV10-3 and TRBJ2-1, with D tentatively TRBD2 (5 bases). The germline gives CDR1 ENHRY, CDR2 SYGVKD. Trimming removed 10 bases at V and 6 bases at J, with 19 bases between. CDR3 length equals 14 residues. CDR3 region: CATRAQRGSNEQFF. DNA of the CDR3: TGTGCCACCCGAGCCCAACGGGGATCCAATGAGCAGTTCTTC.

The chain carries TRBV9 and TRBJ2-6; D ambiguous. The CDR3 contains 14 residues. V was pared by 4 bases and J by 3 bases, with 8 bases between. The germline V gene has CDR1 SGDLS and CDR2 YYNGEE. The chain's CDR3 is CASSREVGANVLTF. The CDR3 DNA reads as TGTGCCAGCAGCCGAGAAGTTGGGGCCAACGTCCTGACTTTC.

V and J are TRBV18 and TRBJ2-1, with a possible D match to TRBD2 (5 bases). V was pared by 0 bases and J by 13 bases, with 19 bases between. Looked up from germline, CDR1 is KGHSH and CDR2 is LQKENI. This CDR3 contains 15 residues. CDR3 loop: CASSPPLLVKSEQFF. CDR3 nucleotide sequence: TGTGCCAGCTCACCACCGTTACTAGTTAAGTCGGAACAGTTCTTC.

The J gene is TRBJ2-1, the V gene TRBV11-3; 8 positions agree with TRBD2. Germline CDR1 reads SGHNT; CDR2 reads YENEEA. V lost 0 bases and J lost 4; bases outside the gene matches: 11. The CDR3 is 18 amino acids. The CDR3 bases are TGTGCCAGCAGCTTAGAGCGGCCCTCCGGGGGGGTTTACAATGAGCAGTTCTTC. Amino acid sequence: CASSLERPSGGVYNEQFF.

This clone has only a few counts. The J gene is TRBJ2-1, the V gene TRBV7-2, with 12 bases that match TRBD1. CDR1 is SGHTA and CDR2 is FQGNSA in the germline V gene. The junction had 6 bases not matched to a gene; V was cut back by 5 bases and J by 10 bases. The CDR3 spans 14 residues. The CDR3 reads CASSPGQGAKEQFF. The DNA for the CDR3 is TGTGCCAGCAGCCCGGGACAGGGGGCTAAGGAGCAGTTCTTC.

The chain links TRBV5-1 to TRBJ1-3; 9 bases are a match to TRBD1. The germline gives CDR1 SGHRS, CDR2 YFSETQ. The CDR3 length is 15 residues. Trimming removed 0 bases from V and 4 bases from J; junction bases left unmatched: 2. The CDR3: CASSLGTGDGNTIYF. The CDR3 DNA is TGCGCCAGCAGCTTGGGGACAGGGGACGGAAACACCATATATTTT.

Concerning this clone itself: Germline and junction disagree at one end, which may indicate a read error. Different DNA sequences within this sample yield the same CDR3. The J gene is TRBJ2-3, the V gene TRBV5-1; TRBD2 is a possible D gene (6 bases). Germline V lookup: CDR1 SGHRS, CDR2 YFSETQ. The CDR3 sequence is 14 residues long. The CDR3 DNA sequence: TGTGCCAGCAGCTTGGGGAGGCCCACAGATACGCAGTATTTT. Translated: CASSLGRPTDTQYF.

This clone was seen a few times. The J gene is TRBJ1-2, the V gene TRBV19; D gene unclear. The CDR3 runs to 15 residues. Germline-derived CDR1 and CDR2 are LNHDA and SQIVND (reference sequence). V was pared by 4 bases and J by 0 bases, with 12 bases between. CDR3 DNA: TGTGCCAGTAGTAGGGCACATATTTCTAACTATGGCTACACCTTC. Translating it yields CASSRAHISNYGYTF. Full variable domain (rest looked up from reference TRBV19 and TRBJ1-2): DGGITQSPKYLFRKEGQNVTLSCEQNLNHDAMYWYRQDPGQGLRLIYYSQIVNDFQKGDIAEGYSVSREKKESFPLTVTSAQKNPTAFYLCASSRAHISNYGYTFGSGTRLTVV.

A few counts support this clone. The chain is built from TRBV4-1 and TRBJ1-5; a possible D gene is TRBD1 (5 bases). CDR1 MGHRA and CDR2 YSYEKL come from the germline V gene. Trimming stripped 1 base from V and 6 bases from J, with 10 bases between. This CDR3 contains 14 residues. The CDR3 DNA is TGCGCCAGCAGCCAAGCAGGGTCAGCTCAGCCCCAGCATTTT. Translated, it gives CASSQAGSAQPQHF.

The chain is built from TRBV13 and TRBJ2-3; D might be TRBD2 (6 bases). Per the germline V gene, CDR1 is PRHDT and CDR2 is FYEKMQ (reference sequence). The CDR3 sequence is 16 residues long. The V end was cut by 6 bases, the J end by 0 bases, with 16 bases between. This CDR3 is CASRQLLATSTDTQYF. The CDR3 DNA reads TGTGCCAGCAGGCAATTACTAGCCACTAGCACAGATACGCAGTATTTT.

The V and J genes are TRBV13 and TRBJ2-3; 14 bases map to TRBD2. CDR3 length: 17 residues. V shed 5 bases, J shed 4 bases, and the junction held 8 bases outside the gene matches. CDR1 is PRHDT, CDR2 FYEKMQ, per germline (reference sequence). Here the CDR3 DNA reads TGTGCCAGCAGCGAGCGACTAGCGGGGGGGTTAGCAGATACGCAGTATTTT. This codes for CASSERLAGGLADTQYF. The full variable domain, completed using reference TRBV13 and TRBJ2-3, is AAGVIQSPRHLIKEKRETATLKCYPIPRHDTVYWYQQGPGQDPQFLISFYEKMQSDKGSIPDRFSAQQFSDYHSELNMSSLELGDSALYFCASSERLAGGLADTQYFGPGTRLTVL.

J is TRBJ2-1 and V is TRBV6-5, with 9 bases matching TRBD2. V shed 8 bases, J shed 7 bases, and the junction held 9 bases outside the gene matches. CDR3 length equals 14 residues. Looked up from germline, CDR1 is MNHEY and CDR2 is SVGAGI. CDR3 region: CASRPGLALNEQFF. The DNA for the CDR3 is TGTGCCAGCCGGCCGGGACTAGCTCTTAATGAGCAGTTCTTC.

In regard to this clone: At the DNA level, this CDR3 is encoded by other sequences in the same sample as well. This rearrangement joins TRBV3-1 (or the pseudogene TRBV3-2) to TRBJ1-1, with 8 nucleotides matching TRBD1. The CDR3 length is 15 residues. V lost 3 bases, J lost 1 base, and 4 bases stayed unmatched. Looked up from germline, CDR1 is LGHDT and CDR2 is YNNKEL (reference sequence). DNA of the CDR3: TGTGCCAGCAGCCACTTAGGACAGGGGAACACTGAAGCTTTCTTT. Protein: CASSHLGQGNTEAFF.

This clone was detected only once. The chain recombines TRBV20-1 with TRBJ2-5; the D is unclear. The CDR3 contains 11 residues. The V gene lost 7 bases and the J gene lost 2 bases, with 8 bases spanning the gap. Germline V CDR1 and CDR2: DFQATT, SNEGSKA (reference sequence). The CDR3 DNA reads as TGCAGTGGCAAGCGTCAAGAGACCCAGTACTTC. Protein: CSGKRQETQYF.

The V call is TRBV7-8, the J call TRBJ2-1; D not resolved. This CDR3 region has 14 residues. V lost 2 bases and J 0 bases, leaving 5 bases between the germline ends. From germline, CDR1 is SGHVS and CDR2 FQNEAQ. The CDR3 region has the DNA TGTGCCAGCAGCTTATCTAGCTCCTACAATGAGCAGTTCTTC. Protein product: CASSLSSSYNEQFF.

V usage is TRBV4-1 and J usage is TRBJ1-3; D may be TRBD1 (6 bases). Germline lookup yields CDR1 MGHRA and CDR2 YSYEKL. This CDR3 spans 15 amino acids. Between the trimmed V and J ends, which lost 4 bases and 6 bases, there was a span of 16 bases. The CDR3, as DNA: TGCGCCAGCAGCCCCCTACAGGGTCCGAAAAACACCATATATTTT. Residues: CASSPLQGPKNTIYF.

The genes are TRBV7-6 and TRBJ2-1; TRBD2 matches 10 bases. V gave up 2 bases and J gave up 3 bases; unmatched junction bases: 13. Germline CDR1 reads SGHVS; CDR2 reads FNYEAQ. This CDR3 spans 19 amino acids. The CDR3 protein is CASSLYPLERGGLYNEQFF. In nucleotides, the CDR3 is TGTGCCAGCAGCTTATATCCTTTGGAGCGGGGGGGCCTCTACAATGAGCAGTTCTTC.

This clone has just a few counts. Here the CDR3 DNA reads TGTGCCAGCAGCCAAGGTGGCGGGTTTAGGCCCCAGCATTTT. Translated: CASSQGGGFRPQHF. The chain combines TRBV3-1 (or the pseudogene TRBV3-2) with TRBJ1-5; D unresolved. CDR1 is LGHDT and CDR2 is YNNKEL in the germline V gene (reference sequence). CDR3 size: 14 residues. Trimming cost V 1 base and J 9 bases, with 13 bases left between them.

As DNA, the CDR3 is TGTGCCAGCAGTGAAGGGACAGGGGGTACCAACGTCCTGACTTTC. This encodes CASSEGTGGTNVLTF. The rearrangement joins TRBV2 to TRBJ2-6; 10 bases match TRBD1. The length of the CDR3 is 15 residues. J gave up 8 bases and V 1 base, and 2 bases lay outside the gene matches. From germline, CDR1 is SNHLY and CDR2 FYNNEI.

This clone appeared a few times. CDR3 sequence: CASSISWRGGTDTQYF. The CDR3 coding sequence is TGCGCCAGCAGCATCTCGTGGCGGGGCGGCACAGATACGCAGTATTTT. The chain uses TRBV4-1 and TRBJ2-3, with a possible D match to TRBD2 (6 bases). V was pared by 5 bases and J by 1 base, with 16 bases between. The CDR3 consists of 16 residues. The germline V gene has CDR1 MGHRA and CDR2 YSYEKL.